A selection of T cell receptor beta chains follows, all from one sample in a study of blood T cell repertoires in COVID-19. Method: immunoSEQ multiplex PCR; TCRdb's copy keeps in-frame clones and lacks some. The sample includes over 250,000 clones, less than 90% of them seen just once. The sequencing input was peripheral blood. Receptors were obtained from a human donor in a cohort sampled during active COVID-19. Both conserved end residues are part of each CDR3. Fields, in order: CDR3 protein, CDR3 DNA, V gene, J gene, clone size, D gene. The D gene is left open where the match is weak. Clone size is stated in some rows and not others, as once, few, many or a class when expanded.

cdr3_aa: CASSLAGSGNEQFF
cdr3_nt: TGTGCCAGCAGCCTAGCGGGGAGTGGGAATGAGCAGTTCTTC
v_call: TRBV3-1/TRBV3-2
j_call: TRBJ2-1
clone_size: .
d_call: TRBD2

cdr3_aa: CASSLAGTHTDTQYF
cdr3_nt: TGTGCCAGCAGTCTCGCCGGGACACACACAGATACGCAGTATTTT
v_call: TRBV27
j_call: TRBJ2-3
clone_size: .
d_call: .

cdr3_aa: CASSLSSGSRVGQYNEQFF
cdr3_nt: TGCGCCAGCAGCTTGAGTTCGGGAAGTAGAGTAGGGCAGTACAATGAGCAGTTCTTC
v_call: TRBV5-1
j_call: TRBJ2-1
clone_size: many
d_call: .

cdr3_aa: CASSQIPSGRVEQFF
cdr3_nt: TGTGCCAGCAGCCAAATACCTAGCGGGAGAGTTGAGCAGTTCTTC
v_call: TRBV3-1/TRBV3-2
j_call: TRBJ2-1
clone_size: .
d_call: TRBD2

cdr3_aa: CASGRGGYTF
cdr3_nt: TGTGCCAGTGGCCGGGGGGGCTACACCTTC
v_call: TRBV19
j_call: TRBJ1-2
clone_size: .
d_call: .

cdr3_aa: CASSPGAGGSEAFF
cdr3_nt: TGTGCCAGCTCACCGGGGGCAGGGGGCTCTGAAGCTTTCTTT
v_call: TRBV18
j_call: TRBJ1-1
clone_size: few
d_call: TRBD1

cdr3_aa: CASSVTSGSYNEQFF
cdr3_nt: TGTGCCAGCAGCGTAACTAGCGGGAGTTATAATGAGCAGTTCTTC
v_call: TRBV9
j_call: TRBJ2-1
clone_size: .
d_call: TRBD2

cdr3_aa: CARSRERERQETQYF
cdr3_nt: TGTGCCAGAAGCCGCGAGCGGGAAAGACAAGAGACCCAGTACTTC
v_call: TRBV5-3
j_call: TRBJ2-5
clone_size: .
d_call: TRBD2

cdr3_aa: CASSLTGAVAKNIQYF
cdr3_nt: TGTGCCAGCAGCTTAACAGGGGCCGTGGCCAAAAACATTCAGTACTTC
v_call: TRBV7-2
j_call: TRBJ2-4
clone_size: few
d_call: TRBD1

cdr3_aa: CASDPRQGMDEQYF
cdr3_nt: TGTGCCAGCGATCCCCGACAGGGGATGGACGAGCAGTACTTC
v_call: TRBV2
j_call: TRBJ2-7
clone_size: few
d_call: TRBD1

cdr3_aa: CSAPEDTQYF
cdr3_nt: TGCAGTGCGCCGGAGGATACGCAGTATTTT
v_call: TRBV20-1
j_call: TRBJ2-3
clone_size: few
d_call: .

cdr3_aa: CASSPVGTELSGNTIYF
cdr3_nt: TGTGCCAGCAGTCCCGTGGGGACAGAACTCTCTGGAAACACCATATATTTT
v_call: TRBV28
j_call: TRBJ1-3
clone_size: .
d_call: TRBD1

cdr3_aa: CASKIHGNTGELFF
cdr3_nt: TGTGCCAGCAAAATCCACGGGAACACCGGGGAGCTGTTTTTT
v_call: TRBV28
j_call: TRBJ2-2
clone_size: few
d_call: .

cdr3_aa: CASSADGGREGWNEQYF
cdr3_nt: TGTGCCAGCAGTGCAGATGGGGGGCGGGAGGGCTGGAACGAGCAGTACTTC
v_call: TRBV6-1
j_call: TRBJ2-7
clone_size: .
d_call: TRBD2

cdr3_aa: CASSGQLAEQYF
cdr3_nt: TGTGCCAGCAGTGGACAGCTCGCCGAGCAGTACTTC
v_call: TRBV12-3/TRBV12-4
j_call: TRBJ2-7
clone_size: .
d_call: .

cdr3_aa: CASRVRQGAYEQYF
cdr3_nt: TGTGCCAGCAGAGTTCGACAGGGGGCGTACGAGCAGTACTTC
v_call: TRBV6-6
j_call: TRBJ2-7
clone_size: .
d_call: TRBD1

cdr3_aa: CASSSGRGRGNQPQHF
cdr3_nt: TGTGCCAGTAGTTCTGGGAGAGGCAGAGGCAATCAGCCCCAGCATTTT
v_call: TRBV19
j_call: TRBJ1-5
clone_size: .
d_call: .

cdr3_aa: CASSPGTLKGETQYF
cdr3_nt: TGTGCCAGCTCACCGGGGACTCTTAAGGGGGAGACCCAGTACTTC
v_call: TRBV18
j_call: TRBJ2-5
clone_size: .
d_call: .

cdr3_aa: CASSYRRTIIPEQFF
cdr3_nt: TGTGCCAGCAGTTACCGAAGGACTATAATTCCTGAGCAGTTCTTC
v_call: TRBV6-2/TRBV6-3
j_call: TRBJ2-1
clone_size: .
d_call: .

cdr3_aa: CASTKRDFGNEQFF
cdr3_nt: TGTGCCAGCACTAAGCGGGATTTTGGCAATGAGCAGTTCTTC
v_call: TRBV5-4
j_call: TRBJ2-1
clone_size: .
d_call: TRBD2

cdr3_aa: CASSLGLAGGQETQYF
cdr3_nt: TGTGCCAGCAGCTTGGGACTAGCGGGAGGCCAAGAGACCCAGTACTTC
v_call: TRBV7-2
j_call: TRBJ2-5
clone_size: .
d_call: TRBD2

cdr3_aa: CASSLKRDRNEQFF
cdr3_nt: TGTGCCAGCAGCTTAAAGCGGGATCGGAATGAGCAGTTCTTC
v_call: TRBV7-6
j_call: TRBJ2-1
clone_size: few
d_call: TRBD2

cdr3_aa: CASSFRGAGAEQYF
cdr3_nt: TGCGCCAGCAGCTTCAGGGGTGCGGGGGCCGAGCAGTACTTC
v_call: TRBV5-1
j_call: TRBJ2-7
clone_size: .
d_call: .

cdr3_aa: CSASLRSRGIQYF
cdr3_nt: TGCAGTGCTAGTCTCCGTTCGCGTGGCATTCAGTACTTC
v_call: TRBV20-1
j_call: TRBJ2-4
clone_size: .
d_call: .

cdr3_aa: CASSPRDSGELFF
cdr3_nt: TGTGCCAGCTCACCCCGGGACTCTGGGGAGCTGTTTTTT
v_call: TRBV18
j_call: TRBJ2-2
clone_size: .
d_call: .

cdr3_aa: CARSRQAEAFF
cdr3_nt: TGTGCCAGAAGCAGGCAGGCAGAAGCTTTCTTT
v_call: TRBV5-3
j_call: TRBJ1-1
clone_size: .
d_call: .